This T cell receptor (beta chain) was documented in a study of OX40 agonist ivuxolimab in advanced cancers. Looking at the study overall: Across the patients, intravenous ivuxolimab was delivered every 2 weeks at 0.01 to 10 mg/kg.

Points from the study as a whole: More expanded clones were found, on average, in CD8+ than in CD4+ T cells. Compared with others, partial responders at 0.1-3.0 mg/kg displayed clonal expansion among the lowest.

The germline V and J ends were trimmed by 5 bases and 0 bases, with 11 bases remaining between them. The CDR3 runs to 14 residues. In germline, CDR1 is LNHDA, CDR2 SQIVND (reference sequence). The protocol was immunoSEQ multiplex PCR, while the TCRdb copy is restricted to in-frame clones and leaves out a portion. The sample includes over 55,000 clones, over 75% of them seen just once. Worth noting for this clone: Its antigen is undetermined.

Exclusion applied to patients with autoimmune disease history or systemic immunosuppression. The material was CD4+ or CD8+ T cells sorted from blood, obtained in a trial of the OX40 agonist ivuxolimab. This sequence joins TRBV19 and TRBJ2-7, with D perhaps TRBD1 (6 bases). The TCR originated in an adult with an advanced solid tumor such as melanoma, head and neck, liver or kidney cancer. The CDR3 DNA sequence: TGTGCCAGTAGTGTGGACAGTGGCTCCTACGAGCAGTACTTC. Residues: CASSVDSGSYEQYF.